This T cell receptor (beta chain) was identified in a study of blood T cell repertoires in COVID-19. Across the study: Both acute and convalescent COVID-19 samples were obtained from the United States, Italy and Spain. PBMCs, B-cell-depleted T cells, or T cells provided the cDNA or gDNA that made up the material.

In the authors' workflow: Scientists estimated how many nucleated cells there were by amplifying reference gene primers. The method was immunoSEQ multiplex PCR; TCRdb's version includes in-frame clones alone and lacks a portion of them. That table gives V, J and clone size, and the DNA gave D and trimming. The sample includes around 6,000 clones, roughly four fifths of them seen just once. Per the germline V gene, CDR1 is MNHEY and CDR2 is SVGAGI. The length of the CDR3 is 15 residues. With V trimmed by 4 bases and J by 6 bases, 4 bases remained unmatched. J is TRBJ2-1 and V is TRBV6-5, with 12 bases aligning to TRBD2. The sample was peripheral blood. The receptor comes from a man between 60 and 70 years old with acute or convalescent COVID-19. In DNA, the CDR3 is TGTGCCAGCAGTTCCCTAGCGGGAGGGACCAATGAGCAGTTCTTC. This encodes CASSSLAGGTNEQFF.